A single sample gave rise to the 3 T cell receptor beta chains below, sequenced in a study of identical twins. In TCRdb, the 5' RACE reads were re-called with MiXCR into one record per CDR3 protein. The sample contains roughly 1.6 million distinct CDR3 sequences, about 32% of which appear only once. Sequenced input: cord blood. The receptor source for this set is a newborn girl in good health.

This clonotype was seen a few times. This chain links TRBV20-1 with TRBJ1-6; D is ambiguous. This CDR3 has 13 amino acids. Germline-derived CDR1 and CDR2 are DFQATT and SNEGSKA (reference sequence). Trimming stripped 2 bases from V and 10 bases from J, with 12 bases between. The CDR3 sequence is CSARSRGRSPLHF. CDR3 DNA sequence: TGCAGTGCTAGATCCAGAGGACGGTCACCCCTCCACTTT.

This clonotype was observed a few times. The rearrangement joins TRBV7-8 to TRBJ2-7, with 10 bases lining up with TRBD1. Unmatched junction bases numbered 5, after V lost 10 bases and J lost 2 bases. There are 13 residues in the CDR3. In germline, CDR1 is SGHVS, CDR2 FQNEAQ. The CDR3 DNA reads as TGTGCCACCCGGGACAGGGGCACCTACGAGCAGTACTTC. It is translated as CATRDRGTYEQYF.

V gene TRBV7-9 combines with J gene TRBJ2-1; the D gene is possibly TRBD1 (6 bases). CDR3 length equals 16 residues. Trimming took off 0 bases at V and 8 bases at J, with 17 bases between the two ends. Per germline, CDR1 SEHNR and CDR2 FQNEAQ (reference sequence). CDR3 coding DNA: TGTGCCAGCAGCTTAGCCGACAGGAGTTTTGGCGATGAGCAGTTCTTC. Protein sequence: CASSLADRSFGDEQFF.